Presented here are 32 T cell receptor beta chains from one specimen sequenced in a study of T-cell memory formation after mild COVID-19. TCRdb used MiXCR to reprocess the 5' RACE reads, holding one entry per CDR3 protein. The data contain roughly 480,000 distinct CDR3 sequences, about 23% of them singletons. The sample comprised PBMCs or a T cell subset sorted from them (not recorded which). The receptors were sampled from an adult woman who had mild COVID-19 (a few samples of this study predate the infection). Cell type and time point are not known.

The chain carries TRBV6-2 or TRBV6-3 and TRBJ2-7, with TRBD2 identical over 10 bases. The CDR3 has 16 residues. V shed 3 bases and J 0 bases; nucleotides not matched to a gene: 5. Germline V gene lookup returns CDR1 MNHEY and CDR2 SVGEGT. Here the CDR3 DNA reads TGTGCCAGCAGTTATCGGCTAGCGGGGGCCTCCTACGAGCAGTACTTC. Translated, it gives CASSYRLAGASYEQYF.

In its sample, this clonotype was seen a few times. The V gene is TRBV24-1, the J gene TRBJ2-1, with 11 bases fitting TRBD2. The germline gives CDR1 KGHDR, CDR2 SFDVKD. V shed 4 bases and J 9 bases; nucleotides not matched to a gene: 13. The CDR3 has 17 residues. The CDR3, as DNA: TGTGCCACCAGTGACTCTTCCCTCAACCTAGCGGGGGGTGAGCAGTTCTTC. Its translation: CATSDSSLNLAGGEQFF.

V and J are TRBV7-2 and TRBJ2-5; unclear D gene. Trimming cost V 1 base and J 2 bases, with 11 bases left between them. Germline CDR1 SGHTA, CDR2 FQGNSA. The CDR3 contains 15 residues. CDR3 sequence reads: CASSLGITAQETQYF. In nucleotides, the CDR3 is TGTGCCAGCAGCTTAGGGATTACGGCTCAAGAGACCCAGTACTTC.

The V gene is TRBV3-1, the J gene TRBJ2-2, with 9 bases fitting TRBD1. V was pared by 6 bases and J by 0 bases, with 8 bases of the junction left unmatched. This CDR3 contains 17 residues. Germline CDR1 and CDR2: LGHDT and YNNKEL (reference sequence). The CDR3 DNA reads TGTGCCAGCAGTCAATATCGGGACAGGGCGAACACCGGGGAGCTGTTTTTT. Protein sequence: CASSQYRDRANTGELFF. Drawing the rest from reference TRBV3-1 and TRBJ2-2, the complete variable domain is DTAVSQTPKYLVTQMGNDKSIKCEQNLGHDTMYWYKQDSKKFLKIMFSYNNKELIINETVPNRFSPKSPDKAHLNLHINSLELGDSAVYFCASSQYRDRANTGELFFGEGSRLTVL.

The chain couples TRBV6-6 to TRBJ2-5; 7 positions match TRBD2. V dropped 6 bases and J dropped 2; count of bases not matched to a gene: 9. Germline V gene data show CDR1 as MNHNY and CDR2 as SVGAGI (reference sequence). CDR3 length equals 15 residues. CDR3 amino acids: CASRGGLGRQETQYF. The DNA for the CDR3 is TGTGCCAGCAGGGGTGGACTAGGCAGGCAAGAGACCCAGTACTTC.

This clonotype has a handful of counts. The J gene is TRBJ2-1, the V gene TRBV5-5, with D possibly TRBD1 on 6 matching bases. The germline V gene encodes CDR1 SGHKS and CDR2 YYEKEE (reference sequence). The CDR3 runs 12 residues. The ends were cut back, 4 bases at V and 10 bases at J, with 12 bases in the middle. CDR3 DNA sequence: TGTGCCAGCAGCCAAACAGGGCACGAGCAGTTCTTC. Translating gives CASSQTGHEQFF.

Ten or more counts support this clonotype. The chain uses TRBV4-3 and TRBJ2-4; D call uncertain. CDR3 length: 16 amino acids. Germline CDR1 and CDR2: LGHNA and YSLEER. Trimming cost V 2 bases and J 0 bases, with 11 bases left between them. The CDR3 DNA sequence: TGCGCCAGCAGCCAATCCAGCTTGATAGCCAAAAACATTCAGTACTTC. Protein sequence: CASSQSSLIAKNIQYF.

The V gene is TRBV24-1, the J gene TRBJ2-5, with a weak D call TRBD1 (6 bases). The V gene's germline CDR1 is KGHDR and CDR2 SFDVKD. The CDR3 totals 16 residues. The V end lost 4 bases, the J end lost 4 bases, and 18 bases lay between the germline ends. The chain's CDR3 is CATSDPRFRGRETQYF. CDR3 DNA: TGTGCCACCAGTGACCCGCGATTCAGGGGCCGAGAGACCCAGTACTTC.

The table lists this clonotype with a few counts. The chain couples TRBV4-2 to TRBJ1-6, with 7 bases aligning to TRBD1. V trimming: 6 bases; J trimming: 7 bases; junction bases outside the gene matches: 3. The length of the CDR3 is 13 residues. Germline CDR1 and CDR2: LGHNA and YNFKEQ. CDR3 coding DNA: TGTGCCAGCAGGGCAGGGGGGAATTCACCCCTCCACTTT. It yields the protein CASRAGGNSPLHF.

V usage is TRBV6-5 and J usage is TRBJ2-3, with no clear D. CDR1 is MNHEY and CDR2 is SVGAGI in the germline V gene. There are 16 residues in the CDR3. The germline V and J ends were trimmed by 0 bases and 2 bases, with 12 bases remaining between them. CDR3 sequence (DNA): TGTGCCAGCAGTTACTCCGTTAGACATTACACAGATACGCAGTATTTT. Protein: CASSYSVRHYTDTQYF.

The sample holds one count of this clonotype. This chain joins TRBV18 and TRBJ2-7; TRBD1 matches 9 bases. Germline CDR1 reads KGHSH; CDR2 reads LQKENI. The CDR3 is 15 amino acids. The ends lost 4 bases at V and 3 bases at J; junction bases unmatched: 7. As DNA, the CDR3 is TGTGCCAGCTCACAGAAACAGGGGGCAGGCTACGAGCAGTACTTC. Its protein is CASSQKQGAGYEQYF.

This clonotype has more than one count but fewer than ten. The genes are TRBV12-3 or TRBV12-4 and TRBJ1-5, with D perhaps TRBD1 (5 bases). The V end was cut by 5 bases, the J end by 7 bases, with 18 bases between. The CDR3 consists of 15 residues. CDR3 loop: CASSPYQGKGQPQHF. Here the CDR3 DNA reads TGTGCCAGCAGTCCGTACCAGGGTAAGGGCCAGCCCCAGCATTTT.

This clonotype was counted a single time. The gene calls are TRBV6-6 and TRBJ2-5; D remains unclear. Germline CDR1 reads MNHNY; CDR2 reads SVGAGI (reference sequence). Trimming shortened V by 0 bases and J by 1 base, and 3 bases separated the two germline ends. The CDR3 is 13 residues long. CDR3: CASSYSPQETQYF. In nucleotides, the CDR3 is TGTGCCAGCAGTTACTCGCCCCAAGAGACCCAGTACTTC.

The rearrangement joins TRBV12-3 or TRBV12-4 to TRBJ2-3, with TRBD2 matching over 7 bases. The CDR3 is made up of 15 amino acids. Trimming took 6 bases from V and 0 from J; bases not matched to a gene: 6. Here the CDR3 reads CASSTLALSTDTQYF. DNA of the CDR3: TGTGCCAGCAGCACACTAGCGCTCAGCACAGATACGCAGTATTTT.

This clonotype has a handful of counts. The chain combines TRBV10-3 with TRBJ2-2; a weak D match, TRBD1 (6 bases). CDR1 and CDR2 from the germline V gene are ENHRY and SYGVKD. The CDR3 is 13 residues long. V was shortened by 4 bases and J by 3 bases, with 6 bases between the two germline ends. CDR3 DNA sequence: TGTGCCATCAGTGGACAGGACACCGGGGAGCTGTTTTTT. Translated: CAISGQDTGELFF.

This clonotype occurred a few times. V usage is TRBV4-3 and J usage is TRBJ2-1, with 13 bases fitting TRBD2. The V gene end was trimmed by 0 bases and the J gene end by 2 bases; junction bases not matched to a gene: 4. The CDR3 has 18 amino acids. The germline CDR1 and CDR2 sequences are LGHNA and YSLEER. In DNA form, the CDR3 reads TGCGCCAGCAGCCAAGACCGAGGGACTAGCGGGGCCTACAATGAGCAGTTCTTC. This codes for CASSQDRGTSGAYNEQFF.

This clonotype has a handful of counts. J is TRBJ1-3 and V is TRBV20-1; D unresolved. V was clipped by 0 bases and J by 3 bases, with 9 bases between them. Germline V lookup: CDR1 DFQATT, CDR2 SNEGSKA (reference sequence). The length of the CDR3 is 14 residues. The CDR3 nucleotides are TGCAGTGCTAGAGAGTCGGCGGTTGGAAACACCATATATTTT. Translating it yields CSARESAVGNTIYF.

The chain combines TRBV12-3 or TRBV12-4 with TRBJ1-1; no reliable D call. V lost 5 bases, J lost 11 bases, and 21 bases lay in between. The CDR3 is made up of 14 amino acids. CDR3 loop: CASSPPGRFLAAFF. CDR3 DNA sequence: TGTGCCAGCAGTCCACCGGGCAGGTTTTTGGCTGCTTTCTTT.

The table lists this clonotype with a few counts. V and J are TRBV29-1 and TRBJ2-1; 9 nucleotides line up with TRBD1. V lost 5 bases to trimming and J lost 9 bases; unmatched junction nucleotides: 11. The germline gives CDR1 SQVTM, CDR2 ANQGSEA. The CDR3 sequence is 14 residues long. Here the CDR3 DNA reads TGCAGCGTTATTACCGGGACAGGGAGAGCTGAGCAGTTCTTC. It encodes CSVITGTGRAEQFF.

CDR3 sequence: CASSSSGRARNEQFF. The CDR3 DNA follows: TGTGCCAGCAGCTCTAGCGGGAGGGCCAGGAATGAGCAGTTCTTC. V usage is TRBV13 and J usage is TRBJ2-1; 12 bases fit TRBD2. The length of the CDR3 is 15 residues. The V and J ends lost 4 bases and 7 bases, in that order; junction bases with no gene match: 5. Looked up from germline, CDR1 is PRHDT and CDR2 is FYEKMQ (reference sequence).

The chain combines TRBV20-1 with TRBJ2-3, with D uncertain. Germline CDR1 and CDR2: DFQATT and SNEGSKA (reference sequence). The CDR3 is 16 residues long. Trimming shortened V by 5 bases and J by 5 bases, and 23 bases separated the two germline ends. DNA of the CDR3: TGCAGTGCTGGAACCTCATCGGGCCCCCTGAGAGATACGCAGTATTTT. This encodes CSAGTSSGPLRDTQYF.

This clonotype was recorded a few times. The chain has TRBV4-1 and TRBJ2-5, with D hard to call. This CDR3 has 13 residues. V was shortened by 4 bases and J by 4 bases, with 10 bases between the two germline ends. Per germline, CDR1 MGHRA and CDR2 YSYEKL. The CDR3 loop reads CASSRDPRETQYF. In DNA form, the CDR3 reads TGCGCCAGCAGCCGCGACCCGAGAGAGACCCAGTACTTC.

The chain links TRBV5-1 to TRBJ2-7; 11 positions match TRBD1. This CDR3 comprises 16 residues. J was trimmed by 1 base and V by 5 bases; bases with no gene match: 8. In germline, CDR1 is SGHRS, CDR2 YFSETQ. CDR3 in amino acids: CASSLNGQGASYEQYF. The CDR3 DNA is TGCGCCAGCAGTTTGAACGGACAGGGGGCGTCCTACGAGCAGTACTTC.

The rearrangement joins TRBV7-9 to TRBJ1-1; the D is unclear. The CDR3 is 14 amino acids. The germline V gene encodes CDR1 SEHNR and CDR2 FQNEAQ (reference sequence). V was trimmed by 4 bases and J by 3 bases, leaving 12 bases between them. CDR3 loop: CASSWMETDTEAFF. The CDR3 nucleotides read TGTGCCAGCAGCTGGATGGAAACGGACACTGAAGCTTTCTTT.

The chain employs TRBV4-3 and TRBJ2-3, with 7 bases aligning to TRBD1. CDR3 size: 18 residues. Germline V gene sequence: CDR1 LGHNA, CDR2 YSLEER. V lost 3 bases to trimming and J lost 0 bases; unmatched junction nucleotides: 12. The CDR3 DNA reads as TGCGCCAGCAGCCATTCCCCCAACAGGGGCGTTAGCACAGATACGCAGTATTTT. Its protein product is CASSHSPNRGVSTDTQYF.

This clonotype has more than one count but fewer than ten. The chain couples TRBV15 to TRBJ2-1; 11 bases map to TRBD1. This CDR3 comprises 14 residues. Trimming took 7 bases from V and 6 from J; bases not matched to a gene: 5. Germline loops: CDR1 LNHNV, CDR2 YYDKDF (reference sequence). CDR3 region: CATTLDRGPNEQFF. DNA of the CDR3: TGTGCCACCACCCTGGACAGGGGGCCCAATGAGCAGTTCTTC.

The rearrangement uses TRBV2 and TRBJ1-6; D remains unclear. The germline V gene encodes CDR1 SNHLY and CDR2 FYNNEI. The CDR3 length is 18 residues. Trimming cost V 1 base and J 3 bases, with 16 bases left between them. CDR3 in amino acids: CASSEGAPGSGYNSPLHF. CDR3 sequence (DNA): TGTGCCAGCAGTGAAGGGGCGCCGGGATCCGGCTATAATTCACCCCTCCACTTT.

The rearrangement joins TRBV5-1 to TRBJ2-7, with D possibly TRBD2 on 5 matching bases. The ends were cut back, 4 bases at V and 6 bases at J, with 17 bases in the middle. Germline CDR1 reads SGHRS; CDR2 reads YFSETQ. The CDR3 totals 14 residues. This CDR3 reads CASSPSGGQGEQYF. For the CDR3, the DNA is TGCGCCAGCAGCCCGAGCGGCGGGCAAGGCGAGCAGTACTTC.

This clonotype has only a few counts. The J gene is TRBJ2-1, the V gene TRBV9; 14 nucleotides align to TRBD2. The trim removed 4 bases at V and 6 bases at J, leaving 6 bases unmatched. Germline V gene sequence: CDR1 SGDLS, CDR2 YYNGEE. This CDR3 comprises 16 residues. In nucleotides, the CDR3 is TGTGCCAGCAGCCTCCAAGGGACTAGCGGGAGCAATGAGCAGTTCTTC. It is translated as CASSLQGTSGSNEQFF.

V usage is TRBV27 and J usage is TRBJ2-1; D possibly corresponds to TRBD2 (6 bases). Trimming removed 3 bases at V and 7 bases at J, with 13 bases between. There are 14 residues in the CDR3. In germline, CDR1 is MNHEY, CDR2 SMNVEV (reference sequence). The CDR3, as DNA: TGTGCCAGCAGTTTCCGGGACGGGGGAAATGAGCAGTTCTTC. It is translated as CASSFRDGGNEQFF.

DNA of the CDR3: TGCGCCAGCAGACCCGCGGGAACCTACGAGCAGTACTTC. As protein: CASRPAGTYEQYF. The gene calls are TRBV5-1 and TRBJ2-7; tentative D call: TRBD2 (6 bases). Germline CDR1 SGHRS, CDR2 YFSETQ. With 5 bases removed from V and 2 bases from J, the gap between germline ends came to 11 bases. The CDR3 runs to 13 residues.

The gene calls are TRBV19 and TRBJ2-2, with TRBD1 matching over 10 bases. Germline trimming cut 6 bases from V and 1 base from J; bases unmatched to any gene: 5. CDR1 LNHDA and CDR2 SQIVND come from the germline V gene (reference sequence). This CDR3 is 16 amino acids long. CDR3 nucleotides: TGTGCCAGTAGGTCCCGGGACAGGGGGAACACCGGGGAGCTGTTTTTT. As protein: CASRSRDRGNTGELFF.